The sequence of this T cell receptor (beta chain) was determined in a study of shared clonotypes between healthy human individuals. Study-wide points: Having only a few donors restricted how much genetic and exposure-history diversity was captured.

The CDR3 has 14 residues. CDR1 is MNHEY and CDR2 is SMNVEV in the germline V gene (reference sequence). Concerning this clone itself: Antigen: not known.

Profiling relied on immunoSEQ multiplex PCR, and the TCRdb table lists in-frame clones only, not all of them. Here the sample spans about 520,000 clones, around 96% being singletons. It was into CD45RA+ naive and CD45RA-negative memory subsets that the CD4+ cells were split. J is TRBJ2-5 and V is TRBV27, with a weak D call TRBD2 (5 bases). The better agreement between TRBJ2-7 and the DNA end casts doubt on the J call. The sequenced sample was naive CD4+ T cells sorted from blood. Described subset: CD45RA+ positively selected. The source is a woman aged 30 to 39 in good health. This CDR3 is CASKFQRQYSEQYF. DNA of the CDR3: TGTGCCAGCAAATTCCAGCGGCAGTACTCCGAGCAGTACTTC.